The text below deals with one TCR beta chain. This entry is derived from a study of blood T cell repertoires in COVID-19. Study details: Samples came from the United States, Italy and Spain, spanning acute and convalescent COVID-19. In each case, the material was cDNA or gDNA derived from T cells, B-cell-depleted T cells, or PBMCs.

Trimming shortened V by 1 base and J by 4 bases, and 8 bases separated the two germline ends. This CDR3 contains 14 residues. Germline values: CDR1 SGHRS, CDR2 YFSETQ. Per the original data handling: The assay estimated nucleated cells by amplifying reference gene primers. Produced via immunoSEQ multiplex PCR; TCRdb's table is partial and in-frame only. D and trimming were read from the DNA, whereas the V and J calls and clone size are those reported in that table. The sample consists of about 70,000 clones, roughly four fifths of them appearing once. The chain links TRBV5-1 to TRBJ1-4; D perhaps matches TRBD1 (6 bases). The source material was peripheral blood. The sequence was collected from a woman in her 70s with acute or convalescent COVID-19. For the CDR3, the DNA is TGCGCCAGCAGCTTGACCAGGGGTAATGAAAAACTGTTTTTT. This sequence encodes CASSLTRGNEKLFF.